This passage covers 20 T cell receptor beta chains from one sample sequenced in a study of shared clonotypes between healthy human individuals (TCRdb year 2020). Libraries were made using the immunoSEQ multiplex PCR assay. TCRdb mirrors the immuneACCESS table, restricted to in-frame sequences. Some clones are absent from its copies; in checked studies, under half trace to an unresolved V gene, and the reason for the others is unknown. Within this sample are about 1 million clones, with about 70% of them counted one time only. Approximately 1.5% of the sample belongs to the ten largest clones. Sample: memory CD4+ T cells sorted from blood. The cell subset or site label for this specimen denotes: CD45RA-negative fraction. The source is a young man in good health.

J is TRBJ2-3 and V is TRBV5-4, with TRBD2 identical over 10 bases. CDR3 size: 14 residues. V trimming: 0 bases; J trimming: 9 bases; junction bases outside the gene matches: 4. In germline, CDR1 is SGHNT, CDR2 YYREEE (reference sequence). In nucleotides, the CDR3 is TGTGCCAGCAGCTTGGACAGCGGGGGGGGGACGCAGTATTTT. Its translation: CASSLDSGGGTQYF. The whole variable domain, filled in from reference TRBV5-4 and TRBJ2-3, reads ETGVTQSPTHLIKTRGQQVTLRCSSQSGHNTVSWYQQALGQGPQFIFQYYREEENGRGNFPPRFSGLQFPNYSSELNVNALELDDSALYLCASSLDSGGGTQYFGPGTRLTVL.

This clone turned up a few times. The chain has TRBV12-5 and TRBJ1-4; 10 bases line up with TRBD1. CDR1 LGHNT and CDR2 FRNRAP come from the germline V gene. The V gene end was trimmed by 6 bases and the J gene end by 8 bases; junction bases not matched to a gene: 6. CDR3 length: 14 residues. The CDR3 region is CASGPGQGKEKLFF. CDR3 nucleotides: TGTGCTAGTGGGCCGGGACAGGGGAAGGAAAAACTGTTTTTT.

The DNA for the CDR3 is TGTGCCAGCTCACCAGAGGGCAGGGGCCTGAATCAGCCCCAGCATTTT. Amino acid sequence: CASSPEGRGLNQPQHF. The chain uses TRBV18 and TRBJ1-5; a possible D gene is TRBD1 (6 bases). The CDR3 loop spans 16 amino acids. The V gene's germline CDR1 is KGHSH and CDR2 LQKENI. The germline V and J ends were trimmed by 2 bases and 4 bases, with 15 bases remaining between them.

This chain uses TRBV28 with TRBJ2-1; 8 nucleotides match TRBD1. Trimming took 11 bases from V and 0 from J; bases not matched to a gene: 6. Germline CDR1 is MDHEN and CDR2 is SYDVKM. The CDR3 consists of 14 residues. CDR3: CAVGDRSSYNEQFF. The CDR3 coding sequence is TGTGCCGTAGGGGACAGGTCCTCCTACAATGAGCAGTTCTTC.

V gene TRBV5-4 combines with J gene TRBJ1-6; the match to TRBD1 covers 8 bases. Per the germline V gene, CDR1 is SGHNT and CDR2 is YYREEE (reference sequence). This CDR3 has 15 residues. With V trimmed by 4 bases and J by 3 bases, 3 bases remained unmatched. The CDR3 protein is CASSKGQGYNSPLHF. The DNA for the CDR3 is TGTGCCAGCAGCAAAGGACAGGGCTATAATTCACCCCTCCACTTT.

Worth noting for this clone: The same CDR3 arises from other DNA sequences in this sample as well. This chain links TRBV5-1 with TRBJ2-5; no reliable D call. The CDR3 spans 12 residues. V was pared by 1 base and J by 5 bases, with 6 bases between. Germline-derived CDR1 and CDR2 are SGHRS and YFSETQ. CDR3 in DNA: TGCGCCAGCAGCTTGTCTCGGGAGACCCAGTACTTC. The encoded protein is CASSLSRETQYF.

The chain employs TRBV11-2 and TRBJ2-3; a possible D gene is TRBD2 (6 bases). Trimming took off 5 bases at V and 1 base at J, with 13 bases between the two ends. The CDR3 loop spans 15 amino acids. Germline V gene lookup returns CDR1 SGHAT and CDR2 FQNNGV. The DNA for the CDR3 is TGTGCCAGCAGCGAGTCCCCTAGCGGCACAGATACGCAGTATTTT. It translates to CASSESPSGTDTQYF.

J is TRBJ2-2 and V is TRBV7-2, with D tentatively TRBD1 (5 bases). V was trimmed by 2 bases and J by 5 bases, leaving 12 bases between them. The CDR3 has 15 residues. The germline V gene has CDR1 SGHTA and CDR2 FQGNSA. CDR3 DNA: TGTGCCAGCAGCTTAAGATATAAGGGGACCGGGGAGCTGTTTTTT. Protein: CASSLRYKGTGELFF.

This clone was seen many times. The chain employs TRBV13 and TRBJ1-6; TRBD1 agrees at 7 bases. The CDR3 totals 16 residues. The germline V gene has CDR1 PRHDT and CDR2 FYEKMQ (reference sequence). V was clipped by 1 base and J by 8 bases; unmatched bases: 8. The CDR3 loop reads CASSLVEGGGYSPLHF. The CDR3 DNA reads as TGTGCCAGCAGCTTAGTAGAAGGAGGGGGCTATTCACCCCTCCACTTT. Filled out from reference TRBV13 and TRBJ1-6, the complete variable domain reads AAGVIQSPRHLIKEKRETATLKCYPIPRHDTVYWYQQGPGQDPQFLISFYEKMQSDKGSIPDRFSAQQFSDYHSELNMSSLELGDSALYFCASSLVEGGGYSPLHFGNGTRLTVT.

This chain links TRBV2 with TRBJ2-7, with TRBD1 identical over 8 bases. The ends lost 9 bases at V and 2 bases at J; junction bases unmatched: 6. This CDR3 has 13 amino acids. Germline CDR1 SNHLY, CDR2 FYNNEI. In nucleotides, the CDR3 is TGTGCCAGAGGACAGGGCAATCCCTACGAGCAGTACTTC. Amino acids: CARGQGNPYEQYF.

This clone has more than one count but fewer than ten. The chain recombines TRBV11-2 with TRBJ2-3; no definite D call. CDR3 length equals 13 residues. Germline lookup yields CDR1 SGHAT and CDR2 FQNNGV. Trimming cost V 4 bases and J 6 bases, with 11 bases left between them. This chain's CDR3 is CASSSALGDTQYF. The CDR3 DNA sequence: TGTGCCAGCAGCTCTGCCTTGGGCGATACGCAGTATTTT.

The V and J genes are TRBV28 and TRBJ1-1; no definite D call. V was shortened by 6 bases and J by 3 bases, with 17 bases between the two germline ends. There are 15 residues in the CDR3. Germline V gives CDR1 MDHEN, CDR2 SYDVKM. The chain's CDR3 is CASRRKGSGYTEAFF. The CDR3 DNA reads TGTGCCAGCAGAAGAAAAGGTTCGGGGTACACTGAAGCTTTCTTT.

This clone was recorded a few times. This rearrangement joins TRBV21-1 to TRBJ2-3; TRBD1, the table's D call, was not compared with the DNA. TRBV21-1 is a recognized pseudogene. The length of the CDR3 is 16 residues. The CDR3 here is CASSARTGPLADTQYF. CDR3 nucleotides: TGTGCCAGCAGCGCCCGGACAGGCCCCTTAGCGGATACGCAGTATTTT.

The gene calls are TRBV5-8 and TRBJ1-1; TRBD1 agrees at 8 bases. The CDR3 extends over 19 amino acids. Unmatched junction bases numbered 18, after V lost 4 bases and J lost 1 base. In germline, CDR1 is SGHTS, CDR2 YDEGEE. In DNA form, the CDR3 reads TGTGCCAGCAGCGCCCCCGGGACAGGATGGGGGTATGGGAACACTGAAGCTTTCTTT. Translation gives CASSAPGTGWGYGNTEAFF.

The rearrangement joins TRBV6-6 to TRBJ1-5, with TRBD1 as a possible D gene (6 bases). Trimming took off 6 bases at V and 5 bases at J, with 20 bases between the two ends. Per germline, CDR1 MNHNY and CDR2 SVGAGI (reference sequence). This CDR3 is built from 16 residues. CDR3 sequence: CASSKPLQGPDQPQHF. The CDR3 DNA reads TGTGCCAGCAGCAAACCACTACAGGGTCCGGATCAGCCCCAGCATTTT.

The CDR3 reads CASSPQNTDTQYF. The CDR3 nucleotides are TGTGCCAGCAGTCCACAAAACACAGATACGCAGTATTTT. The rearrangement links TRBV27 to TRBJ2-3; D remains ambiguous. CDR3 length equals 13 residues. The V gene's germline CDR1 is MNHEY and CDR2 SMNVEV (reference sequence). Trimming left V 5 bases short and J 2 bases short, with 8 bases between.

This clone was observed a few times. V is TRBV10-3 and J is TRBJ1-1, with TRBD1 as a possible D gene (6 bases). CDR1 ENHRY and CDR2 SYGVKD come from the germline V gene. Between the trimmed V and J ends, which lost 3 bases and 1 base, there was a span of 12 bases. CDR3 length: 15 residues. The CDR3 DNA is TGTGCCATCAGTGATGGGGGGCAGGAGAACACTGAAGCTTTCTTT. Translation gives CAISDGGQENTEAFF.

V and J are TRBV6-6 and TRBJ1-2, with 7 nucleotides matching TRBD1. V lost 2 bases, J lost 1 base, and 7 bases stayed unmatched. The CDR3 has 16 amino acids. Germline CDR1 reads MNHNY; CDR2 reads SVGAGI (reference sequence). The CDR3 region is CASSYATGRFNYGYTF. The CDR3 nucleotides are TGTGCCAGCAGTTACGCGACAGGGAGATTTAACTATGGCTACACCTTC.

The rearrangement uses TRBV19 and TRBJ1-5, with 7 bases aligning to TRBD1. J lost 2 bases, V lost 6 bases, and 4 bases had no gene match. Germline V gives CDR1 LNHDA, CDR2 SQIVND (reference sequence). The CDR3 loop spans 14 amino acids. CDR3 in amino acids: CASSGTVGNQPQHF. The CDR3 DNA follows: TGTGCCAGTAGCGGGACAGTCGGCAATCAGCCCCAGCATTTT.

The rearrangement links TRBV6-1 to TRBJ2-7, with a possible D match to TRBD1 (6 bases). The CDR3 has 13 amino acids. Trimming left V 8 bases short and J 4 bases short, with 15 bases between. Germline V gives CDR1 MNHNS, CDR2 SASEGT. CDR3 nucleotides: TGTGCCAGCGTTTCGGGACACTTGTACGAGCAGTACTTC. Translating gives CASVSGHLYEQYF.